This T cell receptor beta chain was captured in a study of early T cells in non-severe SARS-CoV-2 infection. The CDR3 covers 16 residues. Germline V gene lookup returns CDR1 LGHDT and CDR2 YNNKEL (reference sequence). Trimming cost V 0 bases and J 1 base, with 13 bases left between them. Individual cDNA molecules were tagged with unique molecular identifiers, the study reported. A single record per CDR3 protein comes from TCRdb applying MiXCR to the 5' RACE reads. The sample lists approximately 73,000 distinct CDR3 sequences, around 11% occurring once. The sample taken for sequencing was whole blood. This chain connects TRBV3-1 to TRBJ2-7; D call uncertain. This TCR was sampled from an adult who was a healthcare worker with PCR-confirmed SARS-CoV-2 infection or an uninfected control (not recorded which). The CDR3 nucleotides read TGTGCCAGCAGCCAAGATCTCCGATCCGGGTCCTACGAGCAGTACTTC. Translation: CASSQDLRSGSYEQYF.